This T cell receptor beta chain was identified in a study of neurological immune-mediated disorders. The sample's time point: longitudinal time-point 3. Unsorted libraries came from 2 million PBMCs stored at -80 °C. Many counts were recorded for this clonotype. A single run covered 15-18 subjects with over 170 million TCR-beta sequences. MiXCR, run by TCRdb on the 5' RACE reads, gives a single entry per CDR3 protein. The sample contains 45,000 to 60,000 distinct CDR3 sequences, more than 9.5% of which appear only once. Sequenced sample: PBMCs. This TCR derives from a male donor with HTLV-1-associated myelopathy (HAM/TSP).

The CDR3 bases are TGCAGCTCTAGTCCGAGGGAGTTTGGTCAGCCCCAGCATTTT. Translating it yields CSSSPREFGQPQHF. The V call is TRBV20-1, the J call TRBJ1-5; no definite D call. Germline CDR1 and CDR2: DFQATT and SNEGSKA (reference sequence). This CDR3 has 14 amino acids.